The 17 T cell receptor beta chains given below trace back to one sample, sequenced in a study of post-analysis software for immune sequencing data. Whole-study results and caveats: Higher frequency in patients than in controls was seen for roughly five TRBV segments, with TRBV5-6, TRBV5-1 and TRBV20-1 among them.

Presence of unique molecular identifiers characterized the TCR beta cDNA libraries. TCRdb processed the PCR reads anew with MiXCR; each CDR3 protein has one entry. The table lists around 770,000 distinct CDR3 sequences, around 45% of them singletons. Their target antigens are unknown. Sequencing was carried out using blood. These receptors all come from a girl aged 5-17 years with multiple sclerosis.

This clonotype has just a few counts. This chain joins TRBV7-9 and TRBJ2-3; D may be TRBD1 (6 bases). The germline gives CDR1 SEHNR, CDR2 FQNEAQ (reference sequence). The germline V and J ends were trimmed by 5 bases and 8 bases, with 17 bases remaining between them. This CDR3 has 14 residues. CDR3 DNA: TGTGCCAGCAGCCAGGGGTCACCCAGTGGTACGCAGTATTTT. It yields the protein CASSQGSPSGTQYF.

The genes are TRBV6-1 and TRBJ1-1, with 7 bases identical to TRBD1. The V gene end was trimmed by 6 bases and the J gene end by 4 bases; junction bases not matched to a gene: 11. The CDR3 totals 15 residues. Germline CDR1 is MNHNS and CDR2 is SASEGT. The CDR3 DNA sequence: TGTGCCAGCAGGGAGACAGGGCAATCGTTCACTGAAGCTTTCTTT. Protein sequence: CASRETGQSFTEAFF.

This clonotype was picked up a small number of times. V usage is TRBV4-3 and J usage is TRBJ2-1; TRBD2 matches at 12 bases. CDR3 length: 19 residues. Germline values: CDR1 LGHNA, CDR2 YSLEER. J was trimmed by 3 bases and V by 3 bases; bases with no gene match: 12. CDR3 loop: CASSQLGASGREDYNEQFF. As DNA, the CDR3 is TGCGCCAGCAGCCAGTTAGGGGCTAGCGGGAGGGAAGACTACAATGAGCAGTTCTTC.

The rearrangement joins TRBV20-1 to TRBJ2-4; 8 bases line up with TRBD2. The DNA end is more similar to TRBJ2-7, so the J call may be wrong. Germline V lookup: CDR1 DFQATT, CDR2 SNEGSKA (reference sequence). The CDR3 loop spans 11 amino acids. CDR3 in amino acids: CSAQLAVEQYF. CDR3 nucleotide sequence: TGCAGTGCCCAACTAGCGGTCGAGCAGTACTTC.

The chain combines TRBV7-6 with TRBJ1-5; 7 bases are shared with TRBD1. The length of the CDR3 is 15 residues. After removal of 5 bases from V and 4 bases from J, the junction contained 8 bases not matched to a gene. Germline V lookup: CDR1 SGHVS, CDR2 FNYEAQ. The CDR3 here is CASSLDTGANQPQHF. CDR3 in DNA: TGTGCCAGCAGCCTCGATACAGGGGCAAATCAGCCCCAGCATTTT.

This chain connects TRBV4-3 to TRBJ2-1; the D gene is possibly TRBD1 (5 bases). The CDR3 has 15 residues. Germline V CDR1 and CDR2: LGHNA, YSLEER. V dropped 0 bases and J dropped 12 bases, with 18 bases sitting between them. Here the CDR3 DNA reads TGCGCCAGCAGCCAAGATGGGCAGGGCTTTACGGGGCAGTTCTTC. Its translation: CASSQDGQGFTGQFF.

V gene TRBV20-1 combines with J gene TRBJ2-4, with D possibly matching TRBD2 (5 bases). Trimming left V 7 bases short and J 0 bases short, with 16 bases between. Germline-derived CDR1 and CDR2 are DFQATT and SNEGSKA (reference sequence). This CDR3 spans 15 amino acids. This CDR3 is CSVPLLGIAKNIQYF. Here the CDR3 DNA reads TGCAGTGTCCCCCTACTAGGGATAGCCAAAAACATTCAGTACTTC.

This chain connects TRBV12-3 or TRBV12-4 to TRBJ1-5, with a tentative D call TRBD1 (6 bases). V was trimmed by 5 bases and J by 5 bases, leaving 13 bases between them. The CDR3 spans 14 residues. The CDR3 DNA reads as TGTGCCAGCAGTCAGGACAGTTCCGATCAGCCCCAGCATTTT. Translating it yields CASSQDSSDQPQHF.

This chain joins TRBV28 and TRBJ2-7; 10 bases are a match to TRBD2. The V gene's germline CDR1 is MDHEN and CDR2 SYDVKM. The CDR3 length is 16 residues. V lost 4 bases and J lost 3; bases outside the gene matches: 9. CDR3 sequence reads: CASSSLTSGIHYEQYF. Written as DNA, the CDR3 is TGTGCCAGCAGTTCTTTAACTAGCGGGATCCACTACGAGCAGTACTTC.

This rearrangement joins TRBV12-3 or TRBV12-4 to TRBJ2-3; 9 nucleotides match TRBD2. With V trimmed by 6 bases and J by 1 base, 2 bases remained unmatched. The CDR3 length is 14 residues. Written as DNA, the CDR3 is TGTGCCAGCAGCCAGCGGGAGGGCACAGATACGCAGTATTTT. Its translation is CASSQREGTDTQYF.

The chain links TRBV28 to TRBJ2-4, with 16 positions matching TRBD2. CDR3 length: 19 residues. V gave up 3 bases and J gave up 1 base; unmatched junction bases: 6. Germline V gene lookup returns CDR1 MDHEN and CDR2 SYDVKM. In nucleotides, the CDR3 is TGTGCCAGCAGTTTGCCCGGGACTAGCGGGAGGGTTGCCAAAAACATTCAGTACTTC. This codes for CASSLPGTSGRVAKNIQYF.

The CDR3 nucleotides read TGTGCCAGCAGTTTTACTAGCGGGAGTGTTAGCACCGGGGAGCTGTTTTTT. It yields the protein CASSFTSGSVSTGELFF. This chain connects TRBV6-5 to TRBJ2-2; TRBD2 matches at 11 bases. This CDR3 spans 17 amino acids. The germline CDR1 and CDR2 sequences are MNHEY and SVGAGI. V dropped 4 bases and J dropped 4; count of bases not matched to a gene: 8.

The J gene is TRBJ1-2, the V gene TRBV4-3; no definite D call. V was clipped by 2 bases and J by 6 bases, with 16 bases between them. This CDR3 is built from 15 residues. Germline V gene sequence: CDR1 LGHNA, CDR2 YSLEER. The CDR3 sequence is CASSQLPDGVDGYTF. DNA of the CDR3: TGCGCCAGCAGCCAATTACCCGACGGGGTAGATGGCTACACCTTC.

The J gene is TRBJ2-1, the V gene TRBV13; 10 nucleotides line up with TRBD2. The CDR3 is 15 amino acids. The trim removed 0 bases at V and 7 bases at J, leaving 3 bases unmatched. The germline gives CDR1 PRHDT, CDR2 FYEKMQ (reference sequence). The CDR3 DNA follows: TGTGCCAGCAGCTTAGGGGGACTAGCGCAGAATGAGCAGTTCTTC. Translation gives CASSLGGLAQNEQFF.

V and J are TRBV27 and TRBJ2-7; the D call may be TRBD1 or TRBD2 (5 bases each). The CDR3 sequence is 13 residues long. Deletions cut 4 bases from V and 2 bases from J, with 9 bases between. Germline V gives CDR1 MNHEY, CDR2 SMNVEV (reference sequence). CDR3 residues: CASSYGTPYEQYF. The CDR3 region has the DNA TGTGCCAGCAGTTACGGGACCCCCTACGAGCAGTACTTC.

Notes on this clonotype: Compared with germline, one end of the junction differs, possibly owing to a read error. J is TRBJ2-1 and V is TRBV7-9; TRBD2 matches 7 bases. The CDR3 consists of 17 residues. CDR1 and CDR2 (germline): SEHNR, FQNEAQ (reference sequence). The CDR3 sequence: CVSSLALAAPSYNEQFF. The CDR3 DNA follows: TGTGTCAGCAGCTTAGCGCTAGCGGCTCCCTCCTACAATGAGCAGTTCTTC.

The chain recombines TRBV13 with TRBJ2-4; TRBD1 matches at 8 bases. The J call is uncertain, as TRBJ2-7 better fits the DNA end. This CDR3 contains 13 residues. The germline V gene has CDR1 PRHDT and CDR2 FYEKMQ (reference sequence). The CDR3 region is CASTIGQGYEQYF. DNA for the CDR3: TGTGCCAGCACCATCGGACAGGGCTACGAGCAGTACTTC.